These 2 T cell receptor beta chains were sequenced from one sample in a study of blood T cell repertoires in COVID-19. Data came from immunoSEQ multiplex PCR; TCRdb stores just in-frame clones and leaves some out. The sample lists over 200,000 clones, roughly 80% seen once, with around 5.1% in the top ten. The sequencing input was peripheral blood. These receptors were collected from a human donor in a cohort sampled during active COVID-19.

This sequence joins TRBV4-2 and TRBJ2-7; TRBD2 aligns across 16 bases. CDR3 length: 16 residues. Germline V gene sequence: CDR1 LGHNA, CDR2 YNFKEQ. V lost 4 bases and J lost 4; bases outside the gene matches: 4. CDR3 residues: CASSPGLAGGEYEQYF. In nucleotides, the CDR3 is TGTGCCAGCAGCCCGGGACTAGCGGGAGGGGAGTACGAGCAGTACTTC.

The rearrangement joins TRBV29-1 to TRBJ2-5; TRBD2 aligns across 11 bases. The CDR3 is 13 amino acids. The V and J ends lost 7 bases and 7 bases, in that order; junction bases with no gene match: 8. Germline V gives CDR1 SQVTM, CDR2 ANQGSEA. The CDR3 DNA reads as TGCAGCGGAGGGACTAGCGGCCTGGGGACCCAGTACTTC. Translation: CSGGTSGLGTQYF.